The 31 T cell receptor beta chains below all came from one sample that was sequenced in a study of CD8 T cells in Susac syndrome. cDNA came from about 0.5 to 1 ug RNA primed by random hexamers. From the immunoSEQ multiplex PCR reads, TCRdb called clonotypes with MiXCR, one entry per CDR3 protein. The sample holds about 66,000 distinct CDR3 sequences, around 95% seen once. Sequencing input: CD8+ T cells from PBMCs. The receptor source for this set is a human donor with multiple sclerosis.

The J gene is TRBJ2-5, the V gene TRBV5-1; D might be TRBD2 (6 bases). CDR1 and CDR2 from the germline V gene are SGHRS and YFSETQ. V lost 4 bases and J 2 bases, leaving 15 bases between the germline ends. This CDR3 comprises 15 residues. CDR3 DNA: TGCGCCAGCAGCCCCGAGGGCGGGACTCAAGAGACCCAGTACTTC. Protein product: CASSPEGGTQETQYF.

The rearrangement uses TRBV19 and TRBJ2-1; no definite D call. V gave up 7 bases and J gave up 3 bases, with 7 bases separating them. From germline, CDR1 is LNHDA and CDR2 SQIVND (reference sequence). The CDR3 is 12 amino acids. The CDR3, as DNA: TGTGCCAGTATGAATCTCTACAATGAGCAGTTCTTC. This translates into CASMNLYNEQFF. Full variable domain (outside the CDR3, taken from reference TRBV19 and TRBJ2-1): DGGITQSPKYLFRKEGQNVTLSCEQNLNHDAMYWYRQDPGQGLRLIYYSQIVNDFQKGDIAEGYSVSREKKESFPLTVTSAQKNPTAFYLCASMNLYNEQFFGPGTRLTVL.

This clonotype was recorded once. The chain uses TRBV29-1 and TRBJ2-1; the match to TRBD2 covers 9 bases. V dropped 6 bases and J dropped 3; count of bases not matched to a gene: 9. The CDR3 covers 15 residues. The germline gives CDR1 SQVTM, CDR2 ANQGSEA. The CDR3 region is CSVNEPSGVYNEQFF. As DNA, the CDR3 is TGCAGCGTCAATGAACCTAGCGGGGTCTACAATGAGCAGTTCTTC.

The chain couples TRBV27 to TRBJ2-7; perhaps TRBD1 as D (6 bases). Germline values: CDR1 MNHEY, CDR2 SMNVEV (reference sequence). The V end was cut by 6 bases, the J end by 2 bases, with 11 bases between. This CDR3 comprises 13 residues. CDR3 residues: CASRKTGAYEQYF. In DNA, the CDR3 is TGTGCCAGCAGAAAGACAGGAGCCTACGAGCAGTACTTC.

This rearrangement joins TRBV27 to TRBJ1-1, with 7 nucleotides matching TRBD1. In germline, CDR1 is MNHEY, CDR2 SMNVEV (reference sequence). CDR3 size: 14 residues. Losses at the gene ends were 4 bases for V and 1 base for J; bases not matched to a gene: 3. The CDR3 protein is CASSWGTANTEAFF. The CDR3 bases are TGTGCCAGCAGTTGGGGGACAGCGAACACTGAAGCTTTCTTT.

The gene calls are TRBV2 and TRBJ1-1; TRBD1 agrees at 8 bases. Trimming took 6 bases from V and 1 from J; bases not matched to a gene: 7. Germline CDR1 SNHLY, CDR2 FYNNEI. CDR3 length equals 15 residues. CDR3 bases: TGTGCCAGCAGAACCATAGGACAGGGGAACACTGAAGCTTTCTTT. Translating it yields CASRTIGQGNTEAFF.

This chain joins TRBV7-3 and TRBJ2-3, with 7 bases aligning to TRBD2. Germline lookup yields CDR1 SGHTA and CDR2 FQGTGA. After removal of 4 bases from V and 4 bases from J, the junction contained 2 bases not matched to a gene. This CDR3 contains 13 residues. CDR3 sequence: CASSSLAADTQYF. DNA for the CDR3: TGTGCCAGCAGCTCCCTAGCGGCAGATACGCAGTATTTT. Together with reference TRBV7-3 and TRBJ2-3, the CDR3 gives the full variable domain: GAGVSQTPSNKVTEKGKYVELRCDPISGHTALYWYRQSLGQGPEFLIYFQGTGAADDSGLPNDRFFAVRPEGSVSTLKIQRTERGDSAVYLCASSSLAADTQYFGPGTRLTVL.

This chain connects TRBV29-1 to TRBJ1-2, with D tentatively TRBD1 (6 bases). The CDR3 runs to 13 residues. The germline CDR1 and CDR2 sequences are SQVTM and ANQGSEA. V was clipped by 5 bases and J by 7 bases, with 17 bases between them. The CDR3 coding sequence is TGCAGCGTTCCTGGCGGGGGCCAGGGTGGCTACACCTTC. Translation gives CSVPGGGQGGYTF.

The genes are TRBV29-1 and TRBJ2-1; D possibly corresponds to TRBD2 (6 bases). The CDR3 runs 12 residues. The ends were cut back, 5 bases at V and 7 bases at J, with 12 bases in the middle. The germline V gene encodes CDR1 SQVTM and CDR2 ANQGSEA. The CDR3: CSVWGEMNEQFF. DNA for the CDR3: TGCAGCGTTTGGGGGGAGATGAATGAGCAGTTCTTC.

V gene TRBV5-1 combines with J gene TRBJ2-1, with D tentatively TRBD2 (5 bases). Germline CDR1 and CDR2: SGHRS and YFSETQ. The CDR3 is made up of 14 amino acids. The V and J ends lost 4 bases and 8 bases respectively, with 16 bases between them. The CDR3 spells CASSPTGRADEQFF. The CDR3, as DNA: TGCGCCAGCAGCCCCACCGGGCGGGCTGATGAGCAGTTCTTC.

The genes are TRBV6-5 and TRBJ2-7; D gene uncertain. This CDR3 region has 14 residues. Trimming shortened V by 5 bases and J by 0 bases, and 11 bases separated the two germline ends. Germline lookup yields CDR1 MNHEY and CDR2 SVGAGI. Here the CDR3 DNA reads TGTGCCAGCAGTAGGACGGCAAGCTCCTACGAGCAGTACTTC. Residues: CASSRTASSYEQYF.

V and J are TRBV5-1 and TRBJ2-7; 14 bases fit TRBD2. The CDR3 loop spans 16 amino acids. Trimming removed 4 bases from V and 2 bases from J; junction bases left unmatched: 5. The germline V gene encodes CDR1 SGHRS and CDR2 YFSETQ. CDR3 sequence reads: CASSGGTSGSTYEQYF. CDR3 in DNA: TGCGCCAGCAGCGGGGGGACTAGCGGGAGTACCTACGAGCAGTACTTC.

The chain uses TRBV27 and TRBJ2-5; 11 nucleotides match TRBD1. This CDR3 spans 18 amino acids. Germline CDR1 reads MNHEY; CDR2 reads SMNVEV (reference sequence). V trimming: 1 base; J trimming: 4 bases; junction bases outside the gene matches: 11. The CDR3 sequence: CASSLLGTGGAGRETQYF. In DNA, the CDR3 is TGTGCCAGCAGTTTATTAGGGACAGGGGGAGCCGGACGAGAGACCCAGTACTTC.

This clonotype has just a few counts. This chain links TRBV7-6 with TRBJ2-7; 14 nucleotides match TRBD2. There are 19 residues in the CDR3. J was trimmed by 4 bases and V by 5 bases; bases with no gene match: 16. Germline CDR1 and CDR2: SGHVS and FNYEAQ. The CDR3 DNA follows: TGTGCCAGCAGCAAGGAACCGGGACTAGCGGGAGATCGAGGATACGAGCAGTACTTC. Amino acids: CASSKEPGLAGDRGYEQYF. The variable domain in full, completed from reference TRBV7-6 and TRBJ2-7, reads GAGVSQSPRYKVTKRGQDVALRCDPISGHVSLYWYRQALGQGPEFLTYFNYEAQQDKSGLPNDRFSAERPEGSISTLTIQRTEQRDSAMYRCASSKEPGLAGDRGYEQYFGPGTRLTVT.

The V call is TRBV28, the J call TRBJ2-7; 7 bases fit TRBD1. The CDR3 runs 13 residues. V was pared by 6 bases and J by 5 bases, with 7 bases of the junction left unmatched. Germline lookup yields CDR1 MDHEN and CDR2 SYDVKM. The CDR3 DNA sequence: TGTGCCAGCAGCCCCGACAGGGACGACGAGCAGTACTTC. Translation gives CASSPDRDDEQYF.

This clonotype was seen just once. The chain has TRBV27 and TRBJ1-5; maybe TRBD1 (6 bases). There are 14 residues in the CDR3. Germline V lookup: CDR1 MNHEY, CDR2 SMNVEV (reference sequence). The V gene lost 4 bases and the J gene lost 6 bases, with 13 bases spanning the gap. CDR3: CASSWGGGAQPQHF. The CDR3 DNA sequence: TGTGCCAGCAGTTGGGGTGGGGGGGCTCAGCCCCAGCATTTT.

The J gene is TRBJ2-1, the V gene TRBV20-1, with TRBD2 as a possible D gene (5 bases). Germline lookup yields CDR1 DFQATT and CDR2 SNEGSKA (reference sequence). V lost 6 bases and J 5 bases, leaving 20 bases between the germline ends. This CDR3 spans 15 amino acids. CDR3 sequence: CSAFGLFVLDNEQFF. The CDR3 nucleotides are TGCAGTGCCTTCGGACTGTTTGTATTGGACAATGAGCAGTTCTTC.

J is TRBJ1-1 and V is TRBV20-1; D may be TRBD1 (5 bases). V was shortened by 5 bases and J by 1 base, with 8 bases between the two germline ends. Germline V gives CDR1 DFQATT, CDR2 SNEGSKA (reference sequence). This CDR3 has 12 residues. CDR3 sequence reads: CSAPTANTEAFF. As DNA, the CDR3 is TGCAGTGCTCCGACAGCGAACACTGAAGCTTTCTTT.

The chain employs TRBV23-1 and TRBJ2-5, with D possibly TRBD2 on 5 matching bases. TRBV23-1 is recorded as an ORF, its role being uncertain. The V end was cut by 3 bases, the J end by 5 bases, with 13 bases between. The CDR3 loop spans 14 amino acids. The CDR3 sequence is CASSHGVCGETQYF. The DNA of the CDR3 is TGCGCCAGCAGTCATGGGGTTTGCGGGGAGACCCAGTACTTC.

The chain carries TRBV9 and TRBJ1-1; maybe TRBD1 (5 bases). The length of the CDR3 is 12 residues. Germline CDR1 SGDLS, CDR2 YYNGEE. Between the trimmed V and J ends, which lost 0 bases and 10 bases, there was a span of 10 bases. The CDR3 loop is CASSVVQQGAFF. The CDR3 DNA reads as TGTGCCAGCAGCGTAGTCCAGCAGGGAGCTTTCTTT.

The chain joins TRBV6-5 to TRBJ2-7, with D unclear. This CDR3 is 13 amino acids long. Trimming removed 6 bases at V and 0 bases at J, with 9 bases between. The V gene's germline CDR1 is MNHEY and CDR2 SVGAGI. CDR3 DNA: TGTGCCAGCAGCTCCACGGGCTCCTACGAGCAGTACTTC. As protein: CASSSTGSYEQYF.

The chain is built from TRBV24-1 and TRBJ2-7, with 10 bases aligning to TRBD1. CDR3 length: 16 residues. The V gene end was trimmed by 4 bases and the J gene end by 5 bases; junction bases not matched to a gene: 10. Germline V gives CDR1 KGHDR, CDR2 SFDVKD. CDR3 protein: CATSDVKGQGTHEQYF. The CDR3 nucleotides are TGTGCCACCAGTGACGTTAAGGGACAGGGGACCCACGAGCAGTACTTC.

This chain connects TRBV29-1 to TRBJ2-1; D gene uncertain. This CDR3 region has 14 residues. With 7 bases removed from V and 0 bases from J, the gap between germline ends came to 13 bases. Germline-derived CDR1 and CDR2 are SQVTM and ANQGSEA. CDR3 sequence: CSGTELSSYNEQFF. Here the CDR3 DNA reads TGCAGCGGCACCGAACTAAGCTCCTACAATGAGCAGTTCTTC.

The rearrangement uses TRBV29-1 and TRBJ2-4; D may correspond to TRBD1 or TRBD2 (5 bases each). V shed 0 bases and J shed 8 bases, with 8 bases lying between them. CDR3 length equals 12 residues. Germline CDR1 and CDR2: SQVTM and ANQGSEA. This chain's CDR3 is CSVEEQGDIQYF. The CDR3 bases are TGCAGCGTTGAAGAGCAGGGAGACATTCAGTACTTC.

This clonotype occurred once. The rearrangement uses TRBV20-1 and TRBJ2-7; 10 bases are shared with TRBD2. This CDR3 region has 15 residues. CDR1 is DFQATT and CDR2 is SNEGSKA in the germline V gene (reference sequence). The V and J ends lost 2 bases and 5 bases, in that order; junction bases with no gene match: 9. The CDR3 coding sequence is TGCAGTGCTAGAAGGCTAGCGGGGGTAGTGGACGAGCAGTACTTC. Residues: CSARRLAGVVDEQYF.

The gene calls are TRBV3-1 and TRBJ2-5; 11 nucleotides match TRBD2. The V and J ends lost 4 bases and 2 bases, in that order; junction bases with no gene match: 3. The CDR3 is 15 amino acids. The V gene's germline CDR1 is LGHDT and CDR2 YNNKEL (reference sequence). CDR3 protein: CASSPASGGQETQYF. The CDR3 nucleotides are TGTGCCAGCAGCCCTGCTAGCGGGGGGCAAGAGACCCAGTACTTC.

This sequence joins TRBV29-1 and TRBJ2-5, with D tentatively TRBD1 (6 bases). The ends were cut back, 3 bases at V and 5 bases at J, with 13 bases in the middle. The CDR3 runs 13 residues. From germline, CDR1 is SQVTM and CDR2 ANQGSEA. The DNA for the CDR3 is TGCAGCGTTGACCTAGGGGGTGTTGAGACCCAGTACTTC. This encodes CSVDLGGVETQYF.

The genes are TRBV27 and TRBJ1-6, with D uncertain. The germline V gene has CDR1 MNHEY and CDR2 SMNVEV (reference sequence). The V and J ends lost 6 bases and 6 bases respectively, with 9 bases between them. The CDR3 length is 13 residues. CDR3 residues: CASRGFGNSPLHF. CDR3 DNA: TGTGCCAGCAGGGGTTTTGGTAATTCACCCCTCCACTTT.

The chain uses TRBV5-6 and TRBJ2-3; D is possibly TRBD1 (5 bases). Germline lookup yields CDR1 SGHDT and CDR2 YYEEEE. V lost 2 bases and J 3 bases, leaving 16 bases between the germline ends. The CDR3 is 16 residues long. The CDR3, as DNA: TGTGCCAGCAGCTTTAAGGTAGCAGGGAATACAGATACGCAGTATTTT. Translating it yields CASSFKVAGNTDTQYF.

CDR3 sequence reads: CASSPGDRAGETQYF. The DNA for the CDR3 is TGTGCCAGCAGTCCCGGGGACAGGGCAGGAGAGACCCAGTACTTC. This sequence joins TRBV6-5 and TRBJ2-5; TRBD1 matches 9 bases. Per the germline V gene, CDR1 is MNHEY and CDR2 is SVGAGI. V trimming: 5 bases; J trimming: 4 bases; junction bases outside the gene matches: 8. The length of the CDR3 is 15 residues.

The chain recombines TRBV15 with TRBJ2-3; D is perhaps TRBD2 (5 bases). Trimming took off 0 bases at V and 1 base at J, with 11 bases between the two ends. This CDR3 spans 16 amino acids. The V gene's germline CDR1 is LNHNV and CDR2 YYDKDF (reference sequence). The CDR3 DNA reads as TGTGCCACCAGCAGAGATTCTGGGAGCGGCACAGATACGCAGTATTTT. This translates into CATSRDSGSGTDTQYF.